A single sample is the source of the 18 T cell receptor beta chains below, sequenced in a study of cytomegalovirus exposure and HLA in healthy donors. Method: immunoSEQ multiplex PCR; TCRdb's copy keeps in-frame clones and lacks some. The data show about 110,000 clones, about 85% seen once. The sequenced sample was PBMCs. All receptors come from a woman aged 18-30 years in good health and CMV-seronegative.

The chain carries TRBV19 and TRBJ2-1; 15 bases line up with TRBD2. Germline CDR1 reads LNHDA; CDR2 reads SQIVND (reference sequence). This CDR3 contains 19 residues. Trimming at V came to 4 bases and at J to 7 bases, leaving 14 bases not matched to a gene. The CDR3 bases are TGTGCCAGTAGTAGCGGACTAGCGGGGGGGCGGGGAACGGGGAATGAGCAGTTCTTC. This gives the protein CASSSGLAGGRGTGNEQFF.

The chain carries TRBV29-1 and TRBJ1-1; 7 bases are a match to TRBD1. V trimming: 4 bases; J trimming: 4 bases; junction bases outside the gene matches: 6. The CDR3 sequence is 13 residues long. Germline V gene lookup returns CDR1 SQVTM and CDR2 ANQGSEA. Here the CDR3 DNA reads TGCAGCGTTGGGCGGACAGGCCCCACTGAAGCTTTCTTT. Protein product: CSVGRTGPTEAFF.

The chain combines TRBV5-1 with TRBJ1-3; the D gene is possibly TRBD1 (5 bases). The CDR3 has 14 amino acids. Germline V lookup: CDR1 SGHRS, CDR2 YFSETQ. Trimming left V 4 bases short and J 1 base short, with 9 bases between. The CDR3, as DNA: TGCGCCAGCAGCCCGGGGACTTCTGGAAACACCATATATTTT. It specifies CASSPGTSGNTIYF.

V gene TRBV4-2 combines with J gene TRBJ1-1; unclear D gene. CDR3 length: 13 amino acids. With 2 bases removed from V and 1 base from J, the gap between germline ends came to 5 bases. Looked up from germline, CDR1 is LGHNA and CDR2 is YNFKEQ. The CDR3, as DNA: TGTGCCAGCAGCCAACTCTGGAACACTGAAGCTTTCTTT. Its protein is CASSQLWNTEAFF.

The CDR3 DNA follows: TGTGCCAGCAGCCCCCAGAGCGGGACAGGGGACTACGAGCAGTACTTC. This gives the protein CASSPQSGTGDYEQYF. The chain recombines TRBV11-3 with TRBJ2-7; TRBD1 agrees at 10 bases. The CDR3 runs to 16 residues. Unmatched junction bases numbered 10, after V lost 5 bases and J lost 3 bases. Germline CDR1 SGHNT, CDR2 YENEEA.

The table lists this clone with a few counts. The V call is TRBV5-1, the J call TRBJ2-7, with a possible D match to TRBD1 (5 bases). The CDR3 is 15 residues long. V lost 0 bases, J lost 0 bases, and 10 bases lay in between. The germline CDR1 and CDR2 sequences are SGHRS and YFSETQ. The CDR3 DNA is TGCGCCAGCAGCTTGGTGGGTCAGGGCTCCTACGAGCAGTACTTC. Encoded protein: CASSLVGQGSYEQYF.

This chain uses TRBV6-7 with TRBJ1-5, with D hard to call. TRBV6-7 is placed among ORFs of uncertain function. The CDR3 spans 13 residues. V was cut by 7 bases and J by 4 bases, with 11 bases left in between. DNA for the CDR3: TGTGCCAGCACCTGCCAAACTAATCAGCCCCAGCATTTT. It codes for CASTCQTNQPQHF.

The V call is TRBV27, the J call TRBJ2-3, with D possibly matching TRBD1 (6 bases). Germline V lookup: CDR1 MNHEY, CDR2 SMNVEV (reference sequence). This CDR3 region has 16 residues. Trimming took off 5 bases at V and 3 bases at J, with 18 bases between the two ends. CDR3 nucleotide sequence: TGTGCCAGCAGTGTCGTTTCGGACAGCTGGACAGATACGCAGTATTTT. Protein: CASSVVSDSWTDTQYF.

CDR3 DNA sequence: TGTGCCAGCAGTGAACTGGACAGGGATAATGGCTACACCTTC. Amino acid sequence: CASSELDRDNGYTF. The gene calls are TRBV6-1 and TRBJ1-2; 8 nucleotides match TRBD1. The length of the CDR3 is 14 residues. The germline V gene has CDR1 MNHNS and CDR2 SASEGT. V trimming: 2 bases; J trimming: 6 bases; junction bases outside the gene matches: 5.

This clone showed up just once. The chain couples TRBV29-1 to TRBJ2-6; a possible D gene is TRBD2 (6 bases). CDR3 length: 12 amino acids. Trimming removed 1 base from V and 12 bases from J, with 10 bases in between. Germline-derived CDR1 and CDR2 are SQVTM and ANQGSEA. CDR3 bases: TGCAGCGTTGAAGGTGGCGGGATCGTCCTGACTTTC. Amino acid sequence: CSVEGGGIVLTF. Drawing the rest from reference TRBV29-1 and TRBJ2-6, the complete variable domain is SAVISQKPSRDICQRGTSLTIQCQVDSQVTMMFWYRQQPGQSLTLIATANQGSEATYESGFVIDKFPISRPNLTFSTLTVSNMSPEDSSIYLCSVEGGGIVLTFGAGSRLTVL.

This chain uses TRBV11-2 with TRBJ2-7; TRBD1 is a possible D gene (5 bases). CDR3 size: 14 residues. Trimming pared 6 bases from V and 2 bases from J, leaving 14 bases between. Germline V gives CDR1 SGHAT, CDR2 FQNNGV. The CDR3 nucleotides are TGTGCCAGCAGACCGCCCGACAGTACCTACGAGCAGTACTTC. Residues: CASRPPDSTYEQYF.

V usage is TRBV27 and J usage is TRBJ1-1, with D perhaps matching TRBD1 (6 bases). The CDR3 covers 14 residues. CDR1 and CDR2 (germline): MNHEY, SMNVEV (reference sequence). V lost 2 bases, J lost 4 bases, and 11 bases lay in between. CDR3 amino acids: CASSLRGGPTEAFF. The DNA of the CDR3 is TGTGCCAGCAGTTTACGGGGGGGGCCCACTGAAGCTTTCTTT.

This chain connects TRBV2 to TRBJ2-7; 11 bases map to TRBD2. The V segment lost 6 bases and the J segment 4 bases; nucleotides outside the gene matches: 8. Germline V lookup: CDR1 SNHLY, CDR2 FYNNEI. The CDR3 length is 15 residues. This chain's CDR3 is CASRGLAGGPYEQYF. In nucleotides, the CDR3 is TGTGCCAGCAGGGGATTAGCGGGGGGGCCTTACGAGCAGTACTTC.

This chain joins TRBV7-9 and TRBJ2-3; D is unclear. The CDR3 is made up of 14 amino acids. V was pared by 1 base and J by 0 bases, with 5 bases between. Per the germline V gene, CDR1 is SEHNR and CDR2 is FQNEAQ (reference sequence). In nucleotides, the CDR3 is TGTGCCAGCAGCTTAGAACTAAGCACAGATACGCAGTATTTT. Translation: CASSLELSTDTQYF.

This clone has only one observation. The rearrangement uses TRBV27 and TRBJ2-7; tentatively, D is TRBD1 (6 bases). The CDR3 covers 14 residues. V lost 8 bases and J 1 base, leaving 15 bases between the germline ends. Germline CDR1 MNHEY, CDR2 SMNVEV (reference sequence). CDR3 in amino acids: CASCIRGSSYEQYF. In nucleotides, the CDR3 is TGTGCCAGCTGCATCAGGGGAAGTTCCTACGAGCAGTACTTC.

This rearrangement joins TRBV7-9 to TRBJ2-7; a possible D gene is TRBD1 (6 bases). Trimming shortened V by 5 bases and J by 0 bases, and 14 bases separated the two germline ends. The CDR3 runs 15 residues. Germline lookup yields CDR1 SEHNR and CDR2 FQNEAQ (reference sequence). CDR3 in DNA: TGTGCCAGCAGCGACGAGCAGGGGCGCTCCTACGAGCAGTACTTC. As protein: CASSDEQGRSYEQYF.

V usage is TRBV11-2 and J usage is TRBJ2-7; 8 nucleotides agree with TRBD1. This CDR3 comprises 15 residues. J lost 3 bases, V lost 5 bases, and 9 bases had no gene match. Germline CDR1 is SGHAT and CDR2 is FQNNGV. The CDR3 DNA follows: TGTGCCAGCAGCCCCGACTGGACAGGGCGCTACGAGCAGTACTTC. Translating gives CASSPDWTGRYEQYF.

The CDR3 DNA follows: TGTGCCAGCAGTGAAGATATGGGGGGGAGCTACAATGAGCAGTTCTTC. Protein: CASSEDMGGSYNEQFF. The chain carries TRBV6-1 and TRBJ2-1; 7 nucleotides agree with TRBD2. The CDR3 length is 16 residues. Trimming at V came to 1 base and at J to 3 bases, leaving 6 bases not matched to a gene. Germline V CDR1 and CDR2: MNHNS, SASEGT.